This T cell receptor (beta chain) derives from a study of blood T cell repertoires in COVID-19 (dated by TCRdb to 2020 to 2022). General notes on the study: Samples covering the acute and convalescent phases of COVID-19 were provided by collaborators in the United States, Italy and Spain. The prospective study material was composed of cDNA or gDNA derived from T cells, B-cell-depleted T cells, or PBMCs. Deeply sampled blood TCRbeta repertoires from subjects exposed to, actively infected with, or recovered from COVID-19 were included in the dataset. The repertoires were released in a freely available public database intended as a resource for research on the immune response to SARS-CoV-2. The samples were drawn from two sources: the first 160 participants of the ongoing ImmuneRACE study, and over 950 subjects contributed by 6 global collaborators. Nearly every sample came with metadata listing a de-identified subject ID, COVID-19 status, age in years and sex. Where available, HLA class I and class II types were taken from metadata supplied by the sample provider and were not determined by assay-based typing.

Results the study describes overall, beyond this receptor: The amount of clinical and demographic metadata varied by source and participant and was provided uncurated.

TCRbeta CDR3 regions were amplified from genomic DNA using the immunoSEQ Assay, a bias-controlled multiplex PCR. From the authors' description of their analysis: Nucleated cell counts per sample were estimated from amplification of reference gene primers within the assay. To quantify the absolute abundance of each unique TCRbeta CDR3 rearrangement, sequence reads were collapsed and filtered. For each sample, productive Simpson clonality was calculated as the square root of Simpson's diversity index across productive rearrangements. TCRdb retrieved this table from immuneACCESS and kept in-frame rearrangements only. Not all clones are present; in checked studies, unresolved V genes account for under half, and no reason is known for the remainder. The V and J calls and the clone size are those of that table, but D and trimming were determined from the DNA. A total of around 86,000 clones appear in this sample, 87% of them only once. The ten largest clonotypes hold approximately 7.4% of the sample.

Each collaborating institution followed its own protocols to collect whole blood in K2EDTA tubes. For TCRbeta analysis, collaborators shipped samples in one of three forms: frozen whole blood, isolated PBMCs, or DNA extracted from either of those sample types. This clone was recorded only once. The clone's antigen remains unknown. The record has no base qualities; no much larger clone is one base away. The CDR3 goes from the cysteine to the phenylalanine over 15 residues. Only CDR3 DNA is held: 45 bases, read in frame from base 1. CDR1 SGDLS and CDR2 YYNGEE were looked up in the germline V gene. V trim: 0 bases; J trim: 10 bases; unmatched bases: 5.

The chain was built from TRBV9 and TRBJ2-1; 12 nucleotides in the junction match TRBD2. Sequencing was carried out using peripheral blood. The clonotype originates from a human donor with acute or convalescent COVID-19. The donor label of this sample is uncertain. The CDR3 amino acid sequence is: CASSVGPSGGEEQFF. At the DNA level, the sequence is TGTGCCAGCAGCGTAGGTCCTAGCGGGGGGGAGGAGCAGTTCTTC.